The subject of this entry is one T cell receptor beta chain. This sample stems from a study of blood T cells in healthy people across ages. The CDR3 contains 14 residues. In germline, CDR1 is DFQATT, CDR2 SNEGSKA (reference sequence). Unmatched junction bases numbered 10, after V lost 2 bases and J lost 9 bases. Then a second PCR, running roughly 7 to 11 cycles, was carried out with a sample-barcoded 5' primer and a J-beta primer mix. From the 5' RACE reads, TCRdb called clonotypes with MiXCR, one entry per CDR3 protein. The sample lists 700,000 to 850,000 distinct CDR3 sequences; about 55% were seen once.

The clonotype originates from a man older than 75 in good health. The V gene is TRBV20-1, the J gene TRBJ1-5; 7 bases line up with TRBD1. Sequences were obtained from blood. CDR3 in amino acids: CSARNSGGTMPQHF. The CDR3 DNA is TGCAGTGCTAGAAACTCAGGGGGTACGATGCCCCAGCATTTT.